The 12 T cell receptor beta chains below come from one sample, sequenced in a study of technical replicates of blood from a handful of donors. The assay was immunoSEQ multiplex PCR, and TCRdb's table has in-frame clones only and misses some. The table lists about 70,000 clones, around 96% of them singletons. Sequenced: T cells isolated from PBMCs. The receptors were sampled from a human donor in good health.

This clone was picked up one time. The rearrangement joins TRBV28 to TRBJ1-1; D call uncertain. This CDR3 is 14 amino acids long. Germline V gene data show CDR1 as MDHEN and CDR2 as SYDVKM. Trimming took 3 bases from V and 0 from J, leaving 8 bases between them. This CDR3 reads CASSFGEMNTEAFF. In nucleotides, the CDR3 is TGTGCCAGCAGTTTTGGAGAGATGAACACTGAAGCTTTCTTT.

This chain uses TRBV13 with TRBJ2-7; 7 positions match TRBD1. Losses at the gene ends were 5 bases for V and 3 bases for J; bases not matched to a gene: 25. Germline values: CDR1 PRHDT, CDR2 FYEKMQ (reference sequence). The CDR3 is made up of 20 amino acids. The CDR3 loop reads CASSLRNPRDRKSILYEQYF. In nucleotides, the CDR3 is TGTGCCAGCAGCCTCCGTAACCCCCGGGACAGAAAAAGTATACTCTACGAGCAGTACTTC. The whole variable domain, filled in from reference TRBV13 and TRBJ2-7, reads AAGVIQSPRHLIKEKRETATLKCYPIPRHDTVYWYQQGPGQDPQFLISFYEKMQSDKGSIPDRFSAQQFSDYHSELNMSSLELGDSALYFCASSLRNPRDRKSILYEQYFGPGTRLTVT.

This chain connects TRBV5-4 to TRBJ2-7; TRBD2 matches 9 bases. Germline assignment: CDR1 SGHNT and CDR2 YYREEE (reference sequence). J was trimmed by 3 bases and V by 4 bases; bases with no gene match: 11. The CDR3 has 16 amino acids. The CDR3 region has the DNA TGTGCCAGCAGCCGCCCGAGAATAGCGGGAGTCTACGAGCAGTACTTC. This gives the protein CASSRPRIAGVYEQYF.

J is TRBJ1-2 and V is TRBV30, with 8 bases fitting TRBD1. V shed 6 bases and J 4 bases; nucleotides not matched to a gene: 10. This CDR3 spans 14 amino acids. CDR1 is GTSNPN, CDR2 SVGIG, per germline (reference sequence). This CDR3 is CACDYGQGGYGYTF. CDR3 sequence (DNA): TGTGCCTGTGACTACGGACAGGGTGGCTATGGCTACACCTTC. The entire variable domain, with the rest obtained from reference TRBV30 and TRBJ1-2, is as follows: SQTIHQWPATLVQPVGSPLSLECTVEGTSNPNLYWYRQAAGRGLQLLFYSVGIGQISSEVPQNLSASRPQDRQFILSSKKLLLSDSGFYLCACDYGQGGYGYTFGSGTRLTVV.

The genes are TRBV7-6 and TRBJ2-7; 11 bases map to TRBD2. The V gene's germline CDR1 is SGHVS and CDR2 FNYEAQ. This CDR3 spans 15 amino acids. V lost 1 base to trimming and J lost 2 bases; unmatched junction nucleotides: 1. CDR3 DNA sequence: TGTGCCAGCAGCTTAGGGACTAGCGGGCCCTACGAGCAGTACTTC. Translation: CASSLGTSGPYEQYF.

This CDR3 is CASSVGRMNTEAFF. CDR3 DNA sequence: TGTGCCAGCAGCGTTGGGAGGATGAACACTGAAGCTTTCTTT. The V and J genes are TRBV9 and TRBJ1-1; D not certain. The CDR3 sequence is 14 residues long. The germline CDR1 and CDR2 sequences are SGDLS and YYNGEE. V lost 2 bases to trimming and J lost 0 bases, with 8 bases between them.

This chain uses TRBV28 with TRBJ1-2; 9 bases align to TRBD1. This CDR3 comprises 13 residues. Per the germline V gene, CDR1 is MDHEN and CDR2 is SYDVKM. V trimming: 4 bases; J trimming: 7 bases; junction bases outside the gene matches: 4. The CDR3 loop is CASSSDRGFGYTF. In DNA, the CDR3 is TGTGCCAGCAGTTCGGACAGGGGATTTGGCTACACCTTC.

This clone came up once. The chain has TRBV7-9 and TRBJ2-7, with D maybe TRBD1 (6 bases). Trimming removed 3 bases from V and 12 bases from J, with 12 bases in between. The CDR3 is made up of 11 amino acids. Germline V gene sequence: CDR1 SEHNR, CDR2 FQNEAQ (reference sequence). As DNA, the CDR3 is TGTGCCAGCAGCTTGGAACAGGGTGTGTACTTC. As protein: CASSLEQGVYF.

This chain joins TRBV25-1 and TRBJ2-3; a weak D match, TRBD2 (6 bases). Germline V lookup: CDR1 MGHDK, CDR2 SYGVNS. The CDR3 is made up of 16 amino acids. The V and J ends lost 4 bases and 2 bases respectively, with 16 bases between them. Written as DNA, the CDR3 is TGTGCCAGCAGTGTGGATCGAGGCGGGACCACAGATACGCAGTATTTT. It is translated as CASSVDRGGTTDTQYF.

V and J are TRBV2 and TRBJ1-1, with unresolved D. CDR3 length equals 12 residues. Germline V CDR1 and CDR2: SNHLY, FYNNEI. The germline V and J ends were trimmed by 8 bases and 6 bases, with 13 bases remaining between them. CDR3 loop: CASLGAGAEAFF. As DNA, the CDR3 is TGTGCCAGCCTCGGTGCGGGCGCTGAAGCTTTCTTT.

This chain joins TRBV5-1 and TRBJ1-2, with TRBD1 matching 9 bases. Looked up from germline, CDR1 is SGHRS and CDR2 is YFSETQ. V shed 0 bases and J 5 bases; nucleotides not matched to a gene: 5. The CDR3 is 15 residues long. The CDR3, as DNA: TGCGCCAGCAGCTTGGCCCCCGGACAGGGGTATGGCTACACCTTC. This codes for CASSLAPGQGYGYTF.

J is TRBJ1-1 and V is TRBV7-3; 7 nucleotides line up with TRBD1. The ends lost 5 bases at V and 5 bases at J; junction bases unmatched: 17. There are 17 residues in the CDR3. CDR1 is SGHTA, CDR2 FQGTGA, per germline. CDR3 protein: CASSPWAGGFVGTEAFF. The CDR3 nucleotides read TGTGCCAGCAGCCCCTGGGCAGGGGGTTTTGTCGGAACTGAAGCTTTCTTT.